These 10 T cell receptor beta chains came from one sample sequenced in a study of spatial heterogeneity in lung cancer. General study results and limits: Expanded intratumoral alpha and beta TCR counts tracked tumor mutation counts.

Time point given: sample taken at primary tumor resection. TCRdb itself ran the 5' RACE reads through MiXCR, one entry per CDR3 protein. Seen here are 2,500 to 3,000 distinct CDR3 sequences, about 7.4% observed once, and the top ten hold about a tenth. These receptors have no known antigen. Source: lung tumor tissue, taken at surgery. Receptors originate from a female donor with early-stage non-small cell lung cancer.

This clonotype rates as medium-sized. V gene TRBV20-1 combines with J gene TRBJ2-1; 9 bases line up with TRBD2. The CDR3 has 14 residues. CDR1 DFQATT and CDR2 SNEGSKA come from the germline V gene (reference sequence). After removal of 3 bases from V and 9 bases from J, the junction contained 9 bases not matched to a gene. CDR3 bases: TGCAGTGCTAGTAGATGGCGGGGGGGCAGTGAGCAGTTCTTC. It specifies CSASRWRGGSEQFF.

The rearrangement links TRBV20-1 to TRBJ1-1, with a tentative D call TRBD1 (6 bases). The CDR3 covers 13 residues. CDR1 DFQATT and CDR2 SNEGSKA come from the germline V gene (reference sequence). The ends were cut back, 4 bases at V and 11 bases at J, with 20 bases in the middle. The CDR3 bases are TGCAGTGCTACCCAGACGGGGGGCAGGCGGGCTTTCTTT. Translation: CSATQTGGRRAFF.

This clonotype has a count of ten or more. The V call is TRBV15, the J call TRBJ1-4, with D hard to call. V was pared by 0 bases and J by 10 bases, with 0 bases between. The CDR3 extends over 10 amino acids. Germline CDR1 reads LNHNV; CDR2 reads YYDKDF (reference sequence). CDR3 region: CATSREKLFF. The CDR3 nucleotides are TGTGCCACCAGCAGAGAAAAACTGTTTTTT.

This clonotype is large in the sample. The chain's CDR3 is CASSLASGNTGELFF. The CDR3 DNA is TGTGCCAGCAGCTTAGCCAGCGGGAACACCGGGGAGCTGTTTTTT. This chain connects TRBV7-3 to TRBJ2-2; maybe TRBD2 (5 bases). Germline values: CDR1 SGHTA, CDR2 FQGTGA. Trimming cost V 2 bases and J 1 base, with 8 bases left between them. CDR3 size: 15 residues. Combining the CDR3 with reference TRBV7-3 and TRBJ2-2 gives the whole variable domain GAGVSQTPSNKVTEKGKYVELRCDPISGHTALYWYRQSLGQGPEFLIYFQGTGAADDSGLPNDRFFAVRPEGSVSTLKIQRTERGDSAVYLCASSLASGNTGELFFGEGSRLTVL.

This clonotype is classed as medium-sized. The chain links TRBV25-1 to TRBJ2-7, with D tentatively TRBD1 (5 bases). Germline loops: CDR1 MGHDK, CDR2 SYGVNS. The ends were cut back, 2 bases at V and 3 bases at J, with 5 bases in the middle. The CDR3 is 12 amino acids. CDR3 region: CASSEQGYEQYF. DNA of the CDR3: TGTGCCAGCAGTGAACAGGGCTACGAGCAGTACTTC.

This clonotype ranks as medium-sized. V gene TRBV7-2 combines with J gene TRBJ1-5, with a weak D call TRBD1 (5 bases). This CDR3 has 17 residues. Germline CDR1 and CDR2: SGHTA and FQGNSA. V was trimmed by 1 base and J by 4 bases, leaving 17 bases between them. In nucleotides, the CDR3 is TGTGCCAGCAGCTTAGAGGCGGGGCGGCCCCTTAATCAGCCCCAGCATTTT. Its translation: CASSLEAGRPLNQPQHF. Looking up the rest from reference TRBV7-2 and TRBJ1-5 gives the full variable domain: GAGVSQSPSNKVTEKGKDVELRCDPISGHTALYWYRQSLGQGLEFLIYFQGNSAPDKSGLPSDRFSAERTGGSVSTLTIQRTQQEDSAVYLCASSLEAGRPLNQPQHFGDGTRLSIL.

This clonotype appeared a single time. The V gene is TRBV29-1, the J gene TRBJ1-2, with D tentatively TRBD1 (6 bases). Trimming left V 6 bases short and J 3 bases short, with 20 bases between. The CDR3 totals 15 residues. CDR1 SQVTM and CDR2 ANQGSEA come from the germline V gene. The CDR3 coding sequence is TGCAGCGTCCACAGGGATAACCTTGGGCACTATGGCTACACCTTC. The encoded protein is CSVHRDNLGHYGYTF.

By frequency in the sample, this clonotype is medium-sized. The chain couples TRBV12-3 or TRBV12-4 to TRBJ1-2; a weak D match, TRBD1 (5 bases). The CDR3 has 13 residues. Trimming shortened V by 6 bases and J by 4 bases, and 12 bases separated the two germline ends. The CDR3 nucleotides read TGTGCCAGCAGCGGGGGTTCTGGCTATGGCTACACCTTC. The encoded protein is CASSGGSGYGYTF.

This clonotype rates as medium-sized. V usage is TRBV6-5 and J usage is TRBJ1-2; D gene unclear. The germline gives CDR1 MNHEY, CDR2 SVGAGI. This CDR3 contains 15 residues. Trimming left V 2 bases short and J 0 bases short, with 10 bases between. The CDR3 reads CASSYEAGANYGYTF. Written as DNA, the CDR3 is TGTGCCAGCAGTTACGAGGCTGGGGCTAACTATGGCTACACCTTC.

This chain uses TRBV7-2 with TRBJ1-4; no firm D call. The CDR3 spans 15 residues. Between the trimmed V and J ends, which lost 5 bases and 6 bases, there was a span of 16 bases. From germline, CDR1 is SGHTA and CDR2 FQGNSA. The CDR3 loop reads CASSLPEGGDEKLFF. The CDR3 DNA follows: TGTGCCAGCAGCCTCCCCGAAGGAGGAGATGAAAAACTGTTTTTT.